Presented here are 9 T cell receptor beta chains from one specimen sequenced in a study of T cell changes during pregnancy in multiple sclerosis. The method was immunoSEQ multiplex PCR; TCRdb's version includes in-frame clones alone and lacks a portion of them. The table has around 56,000 clones, about nine tenths seen once; the top ten hold under 2%. The sample was peripheral blood, taken after pregnancy. The receptors were gathered from a female donor with multiple sclerosis, enrolled in a pregnancy study.

The rearrangement joins TRBV28 to TRBJ2-1; 12 bases align to TRBD2. Germline assignment: CDR1 MDHEN and CDR2 SYDVKM. The junction had 6 bases not matched to a gene; V was cut back by 5 bases and J by 7 bases. This CDR3 contains 15 residues. CDR3 sequence: CASSLLAGGRNEQFF. CDR3 sequence (DNA): TGTGCCAGCAGTCTACTAGCGGGGGGAAGGAATGAGCAGTTCTTC.

The table lists this clone with a count of one. The chain uses TRBV6-1 and TRBJ2-7; D is possibly TRBD2 (5 bases). This CDR3 has 14 residues. Germline V gene lookup returns CDR1 MNHNS and CDR2 SASEGT. Trimming stripped 7 bases from V and 0 bases from J, with 13 bases between. The CDR3 region has the DNA TGTGCCAGCAAGCGCGGGCAGAGCTCCTACGAGCAGTACTTC. It is translated as CASKRGQSSYEQYF.

The gene calls are TRBV6-1 and TRBJ1-3; D gene unclear. This CDR3 has 16 amino acids. Trimming took 4 bases from V and 4 from J, leaving 17 bases between them. The germline V gene encodes CDR1 MNHNS and CDR2 SASEGT. The CDR3 region is CASSALPGPPGNTIYF. The CDR3 nucleotides are TGTGCCAGCAGTGCCCTACCGGGTCCTCCAGGAAACACCATATATTTT.

This clone was recorded only once. The rearrangement joins TRBV7-3 to TRBJ1-1; D is perhaps TRBD1 (5 bases). This CDR3 is built from 14 residues. The germline V and J ends were trimmed by 6 bases and 4 bases, with 15 bases remaining between them. Germline V gives CDR1 SGHTA, CDR2 FQGTGA. CDR3 residues: CASSAEGWGTEAFF. The CDR3 region has the DNA TGTGCCAGCAGTGCGGAGGGGTGGGGCACTGAAGCTTTCTTT.

The V gene is TRBV18, the J gene TRBJ1-5, with TRBD1 as a possible D gene (5 bases). Trimming cost V 2 bases and J 7 bases, with 12 bases left between them. Germline-derived CDR1 and CDR2 are KGHSH and LQKENI. The CDR3 consists of 14 residues. CDR3 sequence reads: CASSPGAGIQPQHF. CDR3 bases: TGTGCCAGCTCACCAGGGGCGGGGATCCAGCCCCAGCATTTT.

This chain uses TRBV30 with TRBJ1-5; a weak D match, TRBD1 (5 bases). Trimming took 3 bases from V and 2 from J, leaving 11 bases between them. The CDR3 consists of 14 residues. Per the germline V gene, CDR1 is GTSNPN and CDR2 is SVGIG (reference sequence). The chain's CDR3 is CAWRGPGGNQPQHF. The CDR3 nucleotides are TGTGCCTGGAGGGGGCCGGGGGGCAATCAGCCCCAGCATTTT.

The V gene is TRBV20-1, the J gene TRBJ2-7, with 7 bases aligning to TRBD1. Germline CDR1 is DFQATT and CDR2 is SNEGSKA (reference sequence). This CDR3 comprises 11 residues. V shed 5 bases and J 5 bases; nucleotides not matched to a gene: 3. This CDR3 reads CSAGQVHEQYF. As DNA, the CDR3 is TGCAGTGCTGGACAGGTCCACGAGCAGTACTTC.

V gene TRBV6-1 combines with J gene TRBJ1-4; no clear D gene. CDR3 length equals 14 residues. V lost 2 bases, J lost 8 bases, and 12 bases lay in between. The germline CDR1 and CDR2 sequences are MNHNS and SASEGT. CDR3: CASSESGLPEKLFF. In DNA, the CDR3 is TGTGCCAGCAGTGAATCGGGATTACCGGAAAAACTGTTTTTT.

This rearrangement joins TRBV7-2 to TRBJ2-2; possibly TRBD1 for D (5 bases). Between the trimmed V and J ends, which lost 5 bases and 6 bases, there was a span of 16 bases. Germline V CDR1 and CDR2: SGHTA, FQGNSA. This CDR3 spans 15 amino acids. The CDR3 reads CASSLGVAAAGELFF. CDR3 DNA: TGTGCCAGCAGCCTAGGGGTGGCTGCGGCCGGGGAGCTGTTTTTT.